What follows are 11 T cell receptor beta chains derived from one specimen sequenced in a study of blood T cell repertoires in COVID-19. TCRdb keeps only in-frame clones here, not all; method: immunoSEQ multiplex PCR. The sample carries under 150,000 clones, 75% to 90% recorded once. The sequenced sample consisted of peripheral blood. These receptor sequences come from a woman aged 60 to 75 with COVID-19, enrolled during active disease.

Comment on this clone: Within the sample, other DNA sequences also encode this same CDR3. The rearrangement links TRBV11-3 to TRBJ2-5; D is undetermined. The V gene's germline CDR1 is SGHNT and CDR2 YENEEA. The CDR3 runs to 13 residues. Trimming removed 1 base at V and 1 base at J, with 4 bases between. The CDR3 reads CASSLGAQETQYF. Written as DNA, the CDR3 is TGTGCCAGCAGCTTAGGAGCCCAAGAGACCCAGTACTTC.

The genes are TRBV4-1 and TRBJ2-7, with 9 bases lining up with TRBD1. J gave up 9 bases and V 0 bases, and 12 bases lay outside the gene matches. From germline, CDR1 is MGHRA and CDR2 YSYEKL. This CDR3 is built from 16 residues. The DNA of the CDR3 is TGCGCCAGCAGCCAAGAAAACCCGGGACAGGGAAGGAGGCAGTACTTC. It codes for CASSQENPGQGRRQYF.

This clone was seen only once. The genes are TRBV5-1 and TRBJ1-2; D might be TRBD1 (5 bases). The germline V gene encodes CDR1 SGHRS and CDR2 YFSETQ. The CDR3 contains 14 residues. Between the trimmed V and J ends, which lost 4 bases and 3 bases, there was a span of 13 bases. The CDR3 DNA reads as TGCGCCAGCAGCGTAGACAGTCGCCACTATGGCTACACCTTC. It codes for CASSVDSRHYGYTF. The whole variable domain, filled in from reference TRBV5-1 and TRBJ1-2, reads KAGVTQTPRYLIKTRGQQVTLSCSPISGHRSVSWYQQTPGQGLQFLFEYFSETQRNKGNFPGRFSGRQFSNSRSEMNVSTLELGDSALYLCASSVDSRHYGYTFGSGTRLTVV.

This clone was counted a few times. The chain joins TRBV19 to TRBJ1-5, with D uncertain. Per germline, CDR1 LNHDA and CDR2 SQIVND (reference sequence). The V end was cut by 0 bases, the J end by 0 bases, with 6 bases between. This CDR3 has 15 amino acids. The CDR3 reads CASSIEAVSNQPQHF. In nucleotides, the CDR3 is TGTGCCAGTAGTATAGAAGCGGTTAGCAATCAGCCCCAGCATTTT.

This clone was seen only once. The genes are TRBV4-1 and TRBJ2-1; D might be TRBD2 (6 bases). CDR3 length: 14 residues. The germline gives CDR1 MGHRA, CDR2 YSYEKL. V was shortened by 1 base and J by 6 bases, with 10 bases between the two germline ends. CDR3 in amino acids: CASSQASGLNEQFF. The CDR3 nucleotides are TGCGCCAGCAGCCAAGCCTCGGGACTCAATGAGCAGTTCTTC.

The CDR3 nucleotides read TGTGCCAGTAGTCAGGGGGCTGGTTCACCCCTCCACTTT. This encodes CASSQGAGSPLHF. The chain couples TRBV19 to TRBJ1-6; 8 bases line up with TRBD1. V shed 5 bases, J shed 9 bases, and the junction held 3 bases outside the gene matches. Germline V gives CDR1 LNHDA, CDR2 SQIVND (reference sequence). The CDR3 consists of 13 residues.

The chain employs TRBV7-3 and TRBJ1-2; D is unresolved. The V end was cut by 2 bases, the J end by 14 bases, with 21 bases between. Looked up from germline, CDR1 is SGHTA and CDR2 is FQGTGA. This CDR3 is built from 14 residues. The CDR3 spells CASSLPGPRAGLTF. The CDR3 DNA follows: TGTGCCAGCAGCTTACCGGGTCCGAGGGCCGGGCTGACCTTC.

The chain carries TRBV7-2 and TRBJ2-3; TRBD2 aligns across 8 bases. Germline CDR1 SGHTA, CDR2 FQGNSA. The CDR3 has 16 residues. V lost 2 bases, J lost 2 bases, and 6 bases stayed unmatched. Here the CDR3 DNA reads TGTGCCAGCAGCTTAAGAACTAGCGGATTCACAGATACGCAGTATTTT. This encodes CASSLRTSGFTDTQYF.

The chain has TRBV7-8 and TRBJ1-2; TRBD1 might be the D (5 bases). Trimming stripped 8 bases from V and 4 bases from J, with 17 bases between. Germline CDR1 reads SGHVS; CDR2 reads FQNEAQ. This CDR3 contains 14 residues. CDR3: CASHYGPGVYGYTF. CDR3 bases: TGTGCCAGCCATTATGGCCCGGGGGTCTATGGCTACACCTTC.

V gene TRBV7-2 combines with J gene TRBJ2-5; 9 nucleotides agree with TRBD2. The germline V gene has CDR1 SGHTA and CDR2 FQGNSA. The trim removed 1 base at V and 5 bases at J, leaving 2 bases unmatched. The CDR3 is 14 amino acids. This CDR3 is CASSLVAGAETQYF. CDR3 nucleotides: TGTGCCAGCAGCTTAGTAGCGGGGGCTGAGACCCAGTACTTC.

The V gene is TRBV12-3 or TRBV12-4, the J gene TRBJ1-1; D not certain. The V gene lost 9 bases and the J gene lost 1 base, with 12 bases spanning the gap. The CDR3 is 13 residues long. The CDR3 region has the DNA TGTGCCAGTCTCTGGGCAGCGAACACTGAAGCTTTCTTT. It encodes CASLWAANTEAFF.